The 20 T cell receptor beta chains reported below all come from one sample, sequenced in a study of T cell responses to AZD1222 COVID-19 vaccine. Repertoires were generated with immunoSEQ multiplex PCR, while TCRdb's copy carries only in-frame clones and drops some. This sample has some 140,000 clones; around 93% occur once, and the top ten carry around 2.8%. The sample here was peripheral blood, taken on day 0 of AZD1222 vaccination. The receptors derive from an adult in good health.

The rearrangement links TRBV5-6 to TRBJ1-5, with a weak D call TRBD1 (5 bases). CDR3 length: 14 amino acids. Per germline, CDR1 SGHDT and CDR2 YYEEEE. V was pared by 0 bases and J by 1 base, with 5 bases between. The CDR3 reads CASSLGQSNQPQHF. The CDR3 nucleotides are TGTGCCAGCAGCTTGGGACAGAGCAATCAGCCCCAGCATTTT.

In its sample, this clone was seen once. The V call is TRBV12-3 or TRBV12-4, the J call TRBJ1-5; D gene ambiguous. The V end was cut by 2 bases, the J end by 4 bases, with 3 bases between. The CDR3 covers 12 residues. This CDR3 is CASSLPNQPQHF. The DNA of the CDR3 is TGTGCCAGCAGTTTACCGAATCAGCCCCAGCATTTT.

The chain combines TRBV20-1 with TRBJ2-7, with TRBD2 matching over 9 bases. This CDR3 spans 14 amino acids. The V segment lost 3 bases and the J segment 1 base; nucleotides outside the gene matches: 4. The germline V gene encodes CDR1 DFQATT and CDR2 SNEGSKA (reference sequence). The CDR3 bases are TGCAGTGCTAGTGCGGGACTAGCTTCCTACGAGCAGTACTTC. Translated: CSASAGLASYEQYF.

The gene calls are TRBV6-5 and TRBJ1-2; 8 bases fit TRBD1. The junction had 2 bases not matched to a gene; V was cut back by 2 bases and J by 6 bases. Per germline, CDR1 MNHEY and CDR2 SVGAGI. The CDR3 extends over 13 amino acids. Here the CDR3 DNA reads TGTGCCAGCAGTTACAGGACAGGGCATGGCTACACCTTC. Translated: CASSYRTGHGYTF.

This clone was observed once. The gene calls are TRBV27 and TRBJ1-1; TRBD1 is a possible D gene (5 bases). With 1 base removed from V and 5 bases from J, the gap between germline ends came to 8 bases. In germline, CDR1 is MNHEY, CDR2 SMNVEV (reference sequence). The CDR3 is 13 residues long. The CDR3 DNA reads TGTGCCAGCAGTTTATGGTGGGGGACTGAAGCTTTCTTT. Translated: CASSLWWGTEAFF.

The rearrangement links TRBV4-1 to TRBJ2-1; 7 nucleotides align to TRBD2. The CDR3 length is 16 residues. V was clipped by 4 bases and J by 3 bases; unmatched bases: 9. Germline V gene sequence: CDR1 MGHRA, CDR2 YSYEKL. In nucleotides, the CDR3 is TGCGCCAGCAGCCCGGAGGCGGGAGCCGGCTACAATGAGCAGTTCTTC. It is translated as CASSPEAGAGYNEQFF.

This chain links TRBV10-3 with TRBJ2-5; no clear D gene. The CDR3 contains 12 residues. V was cut by 6 bases and J by 2 bases, with 7 bases left in between. Looked up from germline, CDR1 is ENHRY and CDR2 is SYGVKD. The CDR3 protein is CAISKGQETQYF. The CDR3 coding sequence is TGTGCCATCAGCAAGGGACAAGAGACCCAGTACTTC.

The rearrangement joins TRBV27 to TRBJ2-7; maybe TRBD1 (5 bases). The CDR3 sequence is 15 residues long. The V gene lost 3 bases and the J gene lost 5 bases, with 17 bases spanning the gap. Germline V gives CDR1 MNHEY, CDR2 SMNVEV (reference sequence). The CDR3 loop is CASSLSPGPGHEQYF. Written as DNA, the CDR3 is TGTGCCAGCAGTTTGTCCCCAGGCCCAGGGCACGAGCAGTACTTC.

The gene calls are TRBV20-1 and TRBJ1-3; 10 bases align to TRBD1. This CDR3 has 15 amino acids. The germline gives CDR1 DFQATT, CDR2 SNEGSKA (reference sequence). V was clipped by 3 bases and J by 0 bases; unmatched bases: 2. The CDR3 sequence is CSASRDRGSGNTIYF. CDR3 DNA: TGCAGTGCTAGTAGGGACAGGGGCTCTGGAAACACCATATATTTT.

V and J are TRBV6-5 and TRBJ1-5; possibly TRBD1 for D (5 bases). Germline V gene lookup returns CDR1 MNHEY and CDR2 SVGAGI. Trimming pared 2 bases from V and 5 bases from J, leaving 7 bases between. The CDR3 runs 13 residues. Written as DNA, the CDR3 is TGTGCCAGCAGTTACGACAGATATCAGCCCCAGCATTTT. It codes for CASSYDRYQPQHF.

The chain links TRBV19 to TRBJ2-5, with a weak D call TRBD1 (5 bases). The germline V gene has CDR1 LNHDA and CDR2 SQIVND (reference sequence). CDR3 length: 15 amino acids. Trimming removed 1 base at V and 3 bases at J, with 12 bases between. CDR3 loop: CASSIVGQWKETQYF. CDR3 in DNA: TGTGCCAGTAGTATAGTAGGACAATGGAAAGAGACCCAGTACTTC.

The rearrangement uses TRBV29-1 and TRBJ1-2; D not certain. Trimming cost V 3 bases and J 0 bases, with 14 bases left between them. The CDR3 totals 15 residues. Germline CDR1 SQVTM, CDR2 ANQGSEA. The CDR3 nucleotides read TGCAGCGTTGATCCCGCAGGAGCAACTAACTATGGCTACACCTTC. The encoded protein is CSVDPAGATNYGYTF.

CDR3 loop: CASSPPQMRTNEKLFF. Here the CDR3 DNA reads TGTGCCAGCTCACCACCCCAGATGAGAACTAATGAAAAACTGTTTTTT. J is TRBJ1-4 and V is TRBV18; unclear D gene. Germline CDR1 is KGHSH and CDR2 is LQKENI. This CDR3 has 16 residues. Trimming left V 0 bases short and J 1 base short, with 9 bases between.

This clone was seen only once. The chain employs TRBV4-2 and TRBJ2-7, with 7 bases aligning to TRBD2. Germline V gives CDR1 LGHNA, CDR2 YNFKEQ. The CDR3 covers 15 residues. V was pared by 2 bases and J by 3 bases, with 7 bases of the junction left unmatched. The CDR3 DNA reads as TGTGCCAGCAGCCAATTTGGCGGGAGCCTCTACGAGCAGTACTTC. Its translation is CASSQFGGSLYEQYF.

The V and J genes are TRBV5-1 and TRBJ1-4, with 12 bases aligning to TRBD1. The CDR3 is 14 amino acids. The ends lost 6 bases at V and 7 bases at J; junction bases unmatched: 4. The V gene's germline CDR1 is SGHRS and CDR2 YFSETQ. For the CDR3, the DNA is TGCGCCAGCAAGGGGACAGGGGGCAGTGAAAAACTGTTTTTT. Amino acids: CASKGTGGSEKLFF.

The rearrangement uses TRBV20-1 and TRBJ1-2; unclear D gene. In germline, CDR1 is DFQATT, CDR2 SNEGSKA (reference sequence). V lost 5 bases to trimming and J lost 7 bases, with 5 bases between them. This CDR3 region has 9 residues. The CDR3 sequence: CSAGGGYTF. CDR3 nucleotide sequence: TGCAGTGCTGGAGGTGGCTACACCTTC.

The chain recombines TRBV28 with TRBJ1-2, with D possibly being TRBD1 (6 bases). Trimming shortened V by 6 bases and J by 7 bases, and 24 bases separated the two germline ends. The length of the CDR3 is 16 residues. CDR1 is MDHEN, CDR2 SYDVKM, per germline. As DNA, the CDR3 is TGTGCCAGCAGCCGAATCAGCAGGGGCGGACTAGGTGGCTACACCTTC. It translates to CASSRISRGGLGGYTF.

CDR3: CATSDPREGLHEQYF. The CDR3, as DNA: TGTGCCACCAGTGACCCGCGGGAGGGGTTACACGAGCAGTACTTC. The chain is built from TRBV24-1 and TRBJ2-7, with TRBD2 matching 9 bases. CDR1 and CDR2 (germline): KGHDR, SFDVKD. Unmatched junction bases numbered 8, after V lost 4 bases and J lost 5 bases. The CDR3 has 15 residues.

The rearrangement uses TRBV28 and TRBJ1-2; the D is unclear. The CDR3 is made up of 14 amino acids. Germline V gene data show CDR1 as MDHEN and CDR2 as SYDVKM. The V gene lost 4 bases and the J gene lost 8 bases, with 17 bases spanning the gap. CDR3 coding DNA: TGTGCCAGCAGTTCCGGAATGGTCCCGGGGGGCTACACCTTC. It codes for CASSSGMVPGGYTF.

The genes are TRBV11-3 and TRBJ2-5; 10 positions agree with TRBD1. CDR1 SGHNT and CDR2 YENEEA come from the germline V gene. The V and J ends lost 4 bases and 1 base, in that order; junction bases with no gene match: 3. The CDR3 totals 15 residues. The CDR3 region has the DNA TGTGCCAGCAGCTCATGGGACAGGGGCCAAGAGACCCAGTACTTC. It encodes CASSSWDRGQETQYF.